This T cell receptor beta chain was recovered during a study of shared clonotypes between healthy human individuals. Study information: The study used three CD4 naive, three CD4 memory, two CD8 naive and one CD8 memory plate per donor.

Produced via immunoSEQ multiplex PCR; TCRdb's table is partial and in-frame only. Among 2 million to 3 million clones, over 85% were seen once, and the ten largest hold approximately 0.36%. Concerning this clone itself: Within the sample, other DNA sequences also encode this same CDR3.

Trimming took 5 bases from V and 5 from J; bases not matched to a gene: 5. Per germline, CDR1 MNHEY and CDR2 SMNVEV (reference sequence). This CDR3 contains 14 residues. The sequenced sample was naive CD4+ T cells from PBMCs. As for subset: CD45RA+ positively selected. The sequence derives from a man younger than 35 in good health. Some clones in this sample may be carry-over from other donors' samples. This chain uses TRBV27 with TRBJ2-2; TRBD2 matches 7 bases. This CDR3 reads CASSRQGGTGELFF. The CDR3 DNA sequence: TGTGCCAGCAGTAGGCAGGGAGGGACCGGGGAGCTGTTTTTT.